This TCR beta chain was profiled in a study of cytomegalovirus exposure and HLA in healthy donors. Study-level findings and limits: A later analysis associated 15,000 or so TCR beta sequences with HLA alleles at a 0.05 false discovery rate. There were a few CMV-associated chains whose specificity for CMV antigens was confirmed in vitro. Researchers reported in a later analysis that common viral pathogens appeared linked to several top clusters.

Germline CDR1 and CDR2: MDHEN and SYDVKM. The CDR3 contains 16 residues. The trim removed 5 bases at V and 0 bases at J, leaving 2 bases unmatched. PCR amplification relied on 60 Vbeta primers (plus 13 Jbeta primers). Assay: immunoSEQ multiplex PCR; the TCRdb copy retains only in-frame clones and omits some. The sample shows about 84,000 clones, around 68% of them seen only once. With regard to this clone: The antigen is not known.

The TCR comes from a woman aged 40 to 50 in good health and CMV-seropositive. This chain connects TRBV28 to TRBJ2-6; TRBD1 aligns across 9 bases. The sequencing input was PBMCs. The CDR3 coding sequence is TGTGCCAGCAGTCCGACAGGGGGCTCTGGGGCCAACGTCCTGACTTTC. Translated, it gives CASSPTGGSGANVLTF.